The 8 T cell receptor beta chains in this list originate from one sample, sequenced in a study of control samples from healthy donors and cancer patients. Clones were sequenced by immunoSEQ multiplex PCR, and TCRdb holds only the in-frame ones, with some missing. The sample contains more than 85,000 clones, 83% of which appear only once. Sequences were obtained from blood. Receptor source: a woman aged 50 to 65 in good health.

CDR3 in amino acids: CASSKPPGMNTEAFF. CDR3 DNA sequence: TGTGCCAGCAGCAAACCGCCGGGGATGAACACTGAAGCTTTCTTT. The rearrangement uses TRBV21-1 and TRBJ1-1. TRBV21-1 is termed a pseudogene. The CDR3 length is 15 residues.

The rearrangement joins TRBV12-3 or TRBV12-4 to TRBJ1-5; no reliable D call. The CDR3 loop spans 13 amino acids. The ends were cut back, 3 bases at V and 6 bases at J, with 9 bases in the middle. CDR3 region: CASSLGLGQPQHF. CDR3 nucleotides: TGTGCCAGCAGTTTGGGGTTGGGTCAGCCCCAGCATTTT.

The chain employs TRBV7-3 and TRBJ2-1, with TRBD2 matching 9 bases. CDR3 length: 13 residues. The trim removed 6 bases at V and 7 bases at J, leaving 4 bases unmatched. CDR1 is SGHTA, CDR2 FQGTGA, per germline. The CDR3 region has the DNA TGTGCCAGCAGTGAAGGACTAGCGAATGAGCAGTTCTTC. Residues: CASSEGLANEQFF. The full variable domain, its missing parts supplied by reference TRBV7-3 and TRBJ2-1, is GAGVSQTPSNKVTEKGKYVELRCDPISGHTALYWYRQSLGQGPEFLIYFQGTGAADDSGLPNDRFFAVRPEGSVSTLKIQRTERGDSAVYLCASSEGLANEQFFGPGTRLTVL.

This sequence joins TRBV6-5 and TRBJ1-2; TRBD1 matches 8 bases. Trimming removed 5 bases from V and 0 bases from J; junction bases left unmatched: 5. The CDR3 loop spans 15 amino acids. Per the germline V gene, CDR1 is MNHEY and CDR2 is SVGAGI. The CDR3 sequence is CASSPDRGANYGYTF. The CDR3 bases are TGTGCCAGCAGTCCAGACAGGGGAGCTAACTATGGCTACACCTTC.

In this sample, this clone turned up a few times. The V and J genes are TRBV11-3 and TRBJ2-7; D is tentatively TRBD1 or TRBD2 (5 bases each). Trimming took off 5 bases at V and 2 bases at J, with 13 bases between the two ends. This CDR3 contains 14 residues. From germline, CDR1 is SGHNT and CDR2 YENEEA. CDR3 DNA: TGTGCCAGCAGCCTCGGACTGGGGCCCTACGAGCAGTACTTC. Its protein is CASSLGLGPYEQYF. The variable domain in full, completed from reference TRBV11-3 and TRBJ2-7, reads EAGVVQSPRYKIIEKKQPVAFWCNPISGHNTLYWYLQNLGQGPELLIRYENEEAVDDSQLPKDRFSAERLKGVDSTLKIQPAELGDSAVYLCASSLGLGPYEQYFGPGTRLTVT.

The chain couples TRBV9 to TRBJ2-5; 11 bases are a match to TRBD1. The CDR3 extends over 16 amino acids. J lost 2 bases, V lost 2 bases, and 5 bases had no gene match. Germline CDR1 reads SGDLS; CDR2 reads YYNGEE. CDR3 DNA: TGTGCCAGCAGCGTCCGGGACAGGGGGGGTCAAGAGACCCAGTACTTC. It is translated as CASSVRDRGGQETQYF.

The V gene is TRBV6-2 or TRBV6-3, the J gene TRBJ1-5; D is perhaps TRBD1 (5 bases). CDR1 and CDR2 from the germline V gene are MNHEY and SVGEGT. The V gene lost 4 bases and the J gene lost 3 bases, with 10 bases spanning the gap. This CDR3 has 14 residues. CDR3 sequence reads: CASSSQGNNQPQHF. The CDR3 DNA reads TGTGCCAGCAGTTCGCAGGGTAACAATCAGCCCCAGCATTTT.

This clone was counted a few times. The chain carries TRBV28 and TRBJ1-6; possibly TRBD1 for D (5 bases). The germline gives CDR1 MDHEN, CDR2 SYDVKM. The CDR3 is 15 amino acids. With 8 bases removed from V and 7 bases from J, the gap between germline ends came to 18 bases. CDR3 in amino acids: CASYGGYHGNSPLHF. In nucleotides, the CDR3 is TGTGCCAGCTACGGGGGTTATCACGGGAATTCACCCCTCCACTTT.